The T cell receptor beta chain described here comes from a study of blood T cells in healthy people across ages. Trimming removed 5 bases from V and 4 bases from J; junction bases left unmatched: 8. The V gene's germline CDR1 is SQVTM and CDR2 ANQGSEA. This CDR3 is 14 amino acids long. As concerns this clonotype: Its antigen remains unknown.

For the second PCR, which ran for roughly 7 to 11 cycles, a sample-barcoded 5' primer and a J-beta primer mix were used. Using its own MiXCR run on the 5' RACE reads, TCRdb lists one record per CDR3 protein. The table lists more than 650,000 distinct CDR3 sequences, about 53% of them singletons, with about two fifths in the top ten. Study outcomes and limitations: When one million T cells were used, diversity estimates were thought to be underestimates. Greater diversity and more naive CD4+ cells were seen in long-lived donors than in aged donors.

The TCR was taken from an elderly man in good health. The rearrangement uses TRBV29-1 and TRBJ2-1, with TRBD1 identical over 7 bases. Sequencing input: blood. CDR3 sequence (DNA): TGCAGCGTTCAATACAGGGACAGTTACAATGAGCAGTTCTTC. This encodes CSVQYRDSYNEQFF.